These 25 T cell receptor beta chains share one sample of origin, sequenced in a study of control samples from healthy donors and cancer patients. The table came from immunoSEQ multiplex PCR; TCRdb's copy has only in-frame clones and leaves some out. The table includes some 150,000 clones, 96% detected once. Sequencing was done on a sample of blood. The receptors stem from a woman in her 30s in good health.

This chain connects TRBV5-4 to TRBJ2-2; 8 bases align to TRBD2. V lost 4 bases and J lost 5; bases outside the gene matches: 10. The CDR3 has 16 amino acids. Germline-derived CDR1 and CDR2 are SGHNT and YYREEE (reference sequence). CDR3 in DNA: TGTGCCAGCAGCCCCGCGAGCGGGAGCGGTACCGGGGAGCTGTTTTTT. This encodes CASSPASGSGTGELFF. The full variable domain, in which reference TRBV5-4 and TRBJ2-2 provide the parts outside the CDR3, is ETGVTQSPTHLIKTRGQQVTLRCSSQSGHNTVSWYQQALGQGPQFIFQYYREEENGRGNFPPRFSGLQFPNYSSELNVNALELDDSALYLCASSPASGSGTGELFFGEGSRLTVL.

Comments on this clone: One end of the junction fails to match germline, which may point to a read error. This chain uses TRBV7-7 with TRBJ2-5; the D gene could be TRBD1 or TRBD2 (7 bases each). The CDR3 runs to 14 residues. Germline V lookup: CDR1 SSHAT, CDR2 FNYEAQ (reference sequence). The CDR3: CASSLAGRGETQYF. As DNA, the CDR3 is TGTGCTAGCAGCTTAGCGGGCAGGGGGGAGACCCAGTACTTC.

V is TRBV30 and J is TRBJ2-3, with no clear D. The V end was cut by 4 bases, the J end by 3 bases, with 11 bases between. This CDR3 comprises 13 residues. Germline loops: CDR1 GTSNPN, CDR2 SVGIG (reference sequence). CDR3 sequence: CAWKRGETDTQYF. The CDR3 bases are TGTGCCTGGAAACGTGGCGAGACAGATACGCAGTATTTT. Based on the CDR3 plus reference TRBV30 and TRBJ2-3, the full variable domain is SQTIHQWPATLVQPVGSPLSLECTVEGTSNPNLYWYRQAAGRGLQLLFYSVGIGQISSEVPQNLSASRPQDRQFILSSKKLLLSDSGFYLCAWKRGETDTQYFGPGTRLTVL.

The chain uses TRBV6-5 and TRBJ2-1, with unresolved D. The length of the CDR3 is 15 residues. Germline loops: CDR1 MNHEY, CDR2 SVGAGI. Trimming removed 0 bases at V and 3 bases at J, with 9 bases between. The CDR3 reads CASSYSQQDYNEQFF. CDR3 coding DNA: TGTGCCAGCAGTTACTCCCAGCAGGACTACAATGAGCAGTTCTTC.

The V call is TRBV5-1, the J call TRBJ2-7; possibly TRBD1 or TRBD2 for D (5 bases each). Looked up from germline, CDR1 is SGHRS and CDR2 is YFSETQ. The CDR3 length is 15 residues. The V and J ends lost 1 base and 0 bases respectively, with 11 bases between them. The chain's CDR3 is CASSLTGGFSYEQYF. In DNA form, the CDR3 reads TGCGCCAGCAGCTTGACTGGGGGTTTCTCCTACGAGCAGTACTTC.

The V and J genes are TRBV2 and TRBJ2-3; D not resolved. Germline CDR1 and CDR2: SNHLY and FYNNEI. This CDR3 has 15 amino acids. Trimming cost V 3 bases and J 1 base, with 11 bases left between them. The CDR3 DNA reads TGTGCCAGCAGTGAGGGCAGATCCGGCACAGATACGCAGTATTTT. It encodes CASSEGRSGTDTQYF.

The sample holds one count of this clone. This rearrangement joins TRBV30 to TRBJ2-1, with no clear D. V lost 0 bases, J lost 7 bases, and 10 bases lay in between. This CDR3 contains 13 residues. CDR1 GTSNPN and CDR2 SVGIG come from the germline V gene (reference sequence). CDR3 region: CAWSVGLVNEQFF. CDR3 DNA sequence: TGTGCCTGGAGTGTAGGGCTAGTTAATGAGCAGTTCTTC.

Only one count was recorded for this clone. Mismatch with germline at one junction end may stem from a read error. V gene TRBV7-7 combines with J gene TRBJ2-2; the match to TRBD1 covers 8 bases. Germline V gene data show CDR1 as SSHAT and CDR2 as FNYEAQ (reference sequence). The CDR3 loop spans 15 amino acids. In nucleotides, the CDR3 is TGTGCTAGCAGTTCCGGGACAGGGAACACCGGGGAGCTGTTTTTT. Translation gives CASSSGTGNTGELFF.

The chain employs TRBV6-5 and TRBJ1-1, with unresolved D. CDR1 is MNHEY and CDR2 is SVGAGI in the germline V gene. V lost 6 bases and J 0 bases, leaving 11 bases between the germline ends. CDR3 size: 14 residues. CDR3 nucleotide sequence: TGTGCCAGCAGCCGAACCCAGGTGAACACTGAAGCTTTCTTT. Protein: CASSRTQVNTEAFF.

This clone was found a few times. V usage is TRBV5-5 and J usage is TRBJ1-6; D not certain. The V and J ends lost 0 bases and 5 bases respectively, with 9 bases between them. The CDR3 covers 15 residues. Germline V gene data show CDR1 as SGHKS and CDR2 as YYEKEE (reference sequence). CDR3 in DNA: TGTGCCAGCAGCTTGGTGCGGGTGAATAATTCACCCCTCCACTTT. Amino acid sequence: CASSLVRVNNSPLHF.

This rearrangement joins TRBV9 to TRBJ2-1, with TRBD2 as a possible D gene (6 bases). Germline lookup yields CDR1 SGDLS and CDR2 YYNGEE. The germline V and J ends were trimmed by 6 bases and 1 base, with 8 bases remaining between them. The CDR3 extends over 13 amino acids. CDR3 sequence (DNA): TGTGCCAGCACCGCGGGGTCCTACAATGAGCAGTTCTTC. The encoded protein is CASTAGSYNEQFF.

The chain employs TRBV19 and TRBJ1-2; tentative D call: TRBD1 (6 bases). CDR3 length: 13 amino acids. From germline, CDR1 is LNHDA and CDR2 SQIVND (reference sequence). Trimming cost V 6 bases and J 6 bases, with 14 bases left between them. CDR3 bases: TGTGCCAGTAGGATGGGGGGCGCGAATGGCTACACCTTC. Translating it yields CASRMGGANGYTF. Full variable domain (outside the CDR3, taken from reference TRBV19 and TRBJ1-2): DGGITQSPKYLFRKEGQNVTLSCEQNLNHDAMYWYRQDPGQGLRLIYYSQIVNDFQKGDIAEGYSVSREKKESFPLTVTSAQKNPTAFYLCASRMGGANGYTFGSGTRLTVV.

The chain is built from TRBV6-5 and TRBJ2-2; 8 bases map to TRBD2. This CDR3 is 13 amino acids long. Germline CDR1 MNHEY, CDR2 SVGAGI. The ends lost 11 bases at V and 5 bases at J; junction bases unmatched: 7. The CDR3, as DNA: TGTGCCTCCGGGGGGGCCCGGACCGGGGAGCTGTTTTTT. Amino acid sequence: CASGGARTGELFF.

The rearrangement joins TRBV10-3 to TRBJ1-3; D is unresolved. Deletions cut 6 bases from V and 2 bases from J, with 8 bases between. The germline gives CDR1 ENHRY, CDR2 SYGVKD. The CDR3 runs to 13 residues. The CDR3 protein is CAIRGSPGNTIYF. CDR3 nucleotide sequence: TGTGCCATCAGGGGGTCACCTGGAAACACCATATATTTT.

The CDR3 is CASSSRLAGASTDTQYF. The DNA of the CDR3 is TGTGCCAGCAGCTCGAGACTAGCGGGGGCTAGCACAGATACGCAGTATTTT. V is TRBV13 and J is TRBJ2-3, with 12 bases lining up with TRBD2. CDR3 size: 17 residues. Trimming removed 4 bases from V and 0 bases from J; junction bases left unmatched: 5. In germline, CDR1 is PRHDT, CDR2 FYEKMQ (reference sequence).

The chain is built from TRBV5-1 and TRBJ1-2, with 9 positions matching TRBD1. Germline loops: CDR1 SGHRS, CDR2 YFSETQ. This CDR3 contains 15 residues. Unmatched junction bases numbered 7, after V lost 4 bases and J lost 3 bases. DNA of the CDR3: TGCGCCAGCAGCCCGGGACAGGGTATACACTATGGCTACACCTTC. It yields the protein CASSPGQGIHYGYTF. The whole variable domain, filled in from reference TRBV5-1 and TRBJ1-2, reads KAGVTQTPRYLIKTRGQQVTLSCSPISGHRSVSWYQQTPGQGLQFLFEYFSETQRNKGNFPGRFSGRQFSNSRSEMNVSTLELGDSALYLCASSPGQGIHYGYTFGSGTRLTVV.

The gene calls are TRBV6-5 and TRBJ1-5; possibly TRBD1 for D (5 bases). The CDR3 totals 15 residues. Germline-derived CDR1 and CDR2 are MNHEY and SVGAGI. Deletions cut 5 bases from V and 1 base from J, with 12 bases between. CDR3 amino acids: CASSKSRQSNQPQHF. The CDR3 DNA sequence: TGTGCCAGCAGTAAATCTCGACAGAGCAATCAGCCCCAGCATTTT.

The chain is built from TRBV11-2 and TRBJ1-3; D not resolved. In germline, CDR1 is SGHAT, CDR2 FQNNGV. The ends were cut back, 6 bases at V and 2 bases at J, with 11 bases in the middle. The CDR3 runs to 14 residues. The CDR3 sequence: CASRPWRAGNTIYF. The CDR3 bases are TGTGCCAGCAGGCCATGGCGGGCTGGAAACACCATATATTTT.

This chain joins TRBV6-2 or TRBV6-3 and TRBJ2-2, with no clear D. The germline V gene encodes CDR1 MNHEY and CDR2 SVGEGT. The CDR3 loop spans 14 amino acids. V was clipped by 2 bases and J by 1 base, with 5 bases between them. The CDR3 sequence is CASSYPKNTGELFF. The CDR3, as DNA: TGTGCCAGCAGTTACCCCAAGAACACCGGGGAGCTGTTTTTT.

The genes are TRBV27 and TRBJ2-2; 9 nucleotides agree with TRBD1. This CDR3 has 15 amino acids. V lost 5 bases and J lost 7; bases outside the gene matches: 8. The V gene's germline CDR1 is MNHEY and CDR2 SMNVEV (reference sequence). DNA of the CDR3: TGTGCCAGCAGTATAAGGGACAGGGTCGGCGGGGAGCTGTTTTTT. Its protein product is CASSIRDRVGGELFF.

The chain couples TRBV20-1 to TRBJ1-1; D gene unclear. V gave up 3 bases and J gave up 6 bases, with 8 bases separating them. The germline V gene has CDR1 DFQATT and CDR2 SNEGSKA (reference sequence). This CDR3 has 11 amino acids. CDR3 loop: CSARQVSEAFF. The DNA for the CDR3 is TGCAGTGCTAGGCAAGTCTCTGAAGCTTTCTTT.

V usage is TRBV4-1 and J usage is TRBJ1-1, with TRBD1 as a possible D gene (6 bases). The germline CDR1 and CDR2 sequences are MGHRA and YSYEKL. The length of the CDR3 is 15 residues. The V end lost 7 bases, the J end lost 3 bases, and 18 bases lay between the germline ends. The DNA for the CDR3 is TGCGCCAGCAACACGAATGGGGGCGCGGACACTGAAGCTTTCTTT. As protein: CASNTNGGADTEAFF.

V usage is TRBV6-1 and J usage is TRBJ1-2; D unresolved. V lost 2 bases, J lost 7 bases, and 17 bases lay in between. The CDR3 has 15 residues. Germline CDR1 MNHNS, CDR2 SASEGT. The CDR3 DNA reads TGTGCCAGCAGTGAAAACCCGACGGGTCTCAGTGGCTACACCTTC. Translated, it gives CASSENPTGLSGYTF.

This CDR3 is CASRMGYSPLHF. In nucleotides, the CDR3 is TGTGCCAGCAGGATGGGGTATTCACCCCTCCACTTT. The chain has TRBV6-5 and TRBJ1-6; D unresolved. This CDR3 comprises 12 residues. The V gene's germline CDR1 is MNHEY and CDR2 SVGAGI. V was cut by 6 bases and J by 8 bases, with 8 bases left in between.

The table lists this clone with a count of one. This chain connects TRBV29-1 to TRBJ1-4, with D possibly matching TRBD1 (6 bases). The CDR3 runs to 14 residues. The germline CDR1 and CDR2 sequences are SQVTM and ANQGSEA. Between the trimmed V and J ends, which lost 3 bases and 4 bases, there was a span of 12 bases. CDR3 loop: CSVDSGAGNEKLFF. The CDR3 region has the DNA TGCAGCGTTGACTCGGGGGCCGGTAATGAAAAACTGTTTTTT.